The 12 T cell receptor beta chains below come from one sample, sequenced in a study of T cell repertoires in cytomegalovirus infection. TCRdb called the reads again in MiXCR, with one record for every CDR3 protein. The table shows hundreds of thousands of distinct CDR3 sequences, with about 31% occurring only once. Their recognized antigens are unknown. Source: cultured CD8+ T cells from PBMCs, taken from culture after CMV antigen stimulation. The source of these receptors is a human donor in good health (CMV status not recorded). Some clones in this sample may be carry-over from other donors' samples.

The chain joins TRBV27 to TRBJ2-7; possibly TRBD1 for D (6 bases). From germline, CDR1 is MNHEY and CDR2 SMNVEV (reference sequence). CDR3 length: 13 residues. V was shortened by 1 base and J by 6 bases, with 10 bases between the two germline ends. In nucleotides, the CDR3 is TGTGCCAGCAGTTTATTTACAGGGTTCGAGCAGTACTTC. Its protein is CASSLFTGFEQYF.

This clonotype has more than one count but fewer than ten. This chain uses TRBV5-4 with TRBJ1-6; 10 bases line up with TRBD1. Germline V lookup: CDR1 SGHNT, CDR2 YYREEE (reference sequence). The CDR3 runs 16 residues. V lost 3 bases to trimming and J lost 7 bases; unmatched junction nucleotides: 7. CDR3: CASSSPGTGENSPLHF. CDR3 nucleotides: TGTGCCAGCAGCTCACCCGGGACAGGGGAGAATTCACCCCTCCACTTT.

The chain uses TRBV7-9 and TRBJ2-7; no clear D gene. V lost 0 bases and J lost 0, with 18 bases in between. The CDR3 consists of 18 residues. Germline CDR1 and CDR2: SEHNR and FQNEAQ (reference sequence). CDR3 sequence (DNA): TGTGCCAGCAGCTTAGCTCCCAATGAAGACTTCAACTCCTACGAGCAGTACGTC. Protein sequence: CASSLAPNEDFNSYEQYV.

This chain joins TRBV6-5 and TRBJ1-1; D possibly corresponds to TRBD1 (6 bases). Germline V gives CDR1 MNHEY, CDR2 SVGAGI. Trimming shortened V by 4 bases and J by 5 bases, and 23 bases separated the two germline ends. The CDR3 consists of 17 residues. CDR3 sequence (DNA): TGTGCCAGCAGTTTCTCCTCTGACAGGAGATTTAAGACTGAAGCTTTCTTT. It encodes CASSFSSDRRFKTEAFF.

This clonotype showed up just a few times. V and J are TRBV19 and TRBJ1-4, with TRBD1 matching 9 bases. The CDR3 is 15 residues long. The germline CDR1 and CDR2 sequences are LNHDA and SQIVND (reference sequence). V lost 5 bases, J lost 1 base, and 2 bases stayed unmatched. The CDR3 sequence is CASSHRGQTNEKLFF. The CDR3 DNA sequence: TGTGCCAGTAGTCACAGGGGGCAAACTAATGAAAAACTGTTTTTT.

This clonotype occurred a few times. The DNA for the CDR3 is TGTGCCAGCAGCTTTCTTGGGGGGGGGCCTTCCTACAATGAGCAGTTCTTC. It is translated as CASSFLGGGPSYNEQFF. The genes are TRBV7-9 and TRBJ2-1, with D possibly matching TRBD2 (7 bases). With 3 bases removed from V and 1 base from J, the gap between germline ends came to 16 bases. The CDR3 is 17 residues long. Germline assignment: CDR1 SEHNR and CDR2 FQNEAQ (reference sequence). Together with reference TRBV7-9 and TRBJ2-1, the CDR3 gives the full variable domain: DTGVSQNPRHKITKRGQNVTFRCDPISEHNRLYWYRQTLGQGPEFLTYFQNEAQLEKSRLLSDRFSAERPKGSFSTLEIQRTEQGDSAMYLCASSFLGGGPSYNEQFFGPGTRLTVL.

The V call is TRBV6-5, the J call TRBJ2-1, with 9 bases that match TRBD2. Germline CDR1 MNHEY, CDR2 SVGAGI. The CDR3 covers 14 residues. V was clipped by 8 bases and J by 1 base; unmatched bases: 3. The CDR3 loop reads CASHGLASYNEQFF. In DNA form, the CDR3 reads TGTGCCAGCCATGGACTAGCGTCCTACAATGAGCAGTTCTTC.

The chain links TRBV7-9 to TRBJ1-2; D may be TRBD1 (5 bases). There are 15 residues in the CDR3. Trimming pared 5 bases from V and 4 bases from J, leaving 17 bases between. Germline V gene lookup returns CDR1 SEHNR and CDR2 FQNEAQ (reference sequence). The CDR3 region is CASSDRGGGGYGYTF. The DNA of the CDR3 is TGTGCCAGCAGCGATAGGGGAGGAGGCGGCTATGGCTACACCTTC. Looking up the rest from reference TRBV7-9 and TRBJ1-2 gives the full variable domain: DTGVSQNPRHKITKRGQNVTFRCDPISEHNRLYWYRQTLGQGPEFLTYFQNEAQLEKSRLLSDRFSAERPKGSFSTLEIQRTEQGDSAMYLCASSDRGGGGYGYTFGSGTRLTVV.

At least ten counts were recorded for this clonotype. This chain connects TRBV7-2 to TRBJ1-5, with TRBD1 as a possible D gene (5 bases). The CDR3 sequence is 17 residues long. V lost 1 base and J lost 0, with 13 bases in between. The germline V gene encodes CDR1 SGHTA and CDR2 FQGNSA. CDR3 in amino acids: CASSLEPGKHSNQPQHF. The CDR3 DNA reads TGTGCCAGCAGCTTAGAGCCAGGGAAGCATAGCAATCAGCCCCAGCATTTT.

The chain links TRBV5-1 to TRBJ2-1; the D is unclear. The germline V gene encodes CDR1 SGHRS and CDR2 YFSETQ. V was pared by 5 bases and J by 7 bases, with 10 bases between. CDR3 size: 12 residues. CDR3: CASRYERNEQFF. In nucleotides, the CDR3 is TGCGCCAGCAGATATGAGAGGAATGAGCAGTTCTTC.

This clonotype showed up just a few times. The V call is TRBV7-9, the J call TRBJ2-2; 16 bases line up with TRBD2. Germline loops: CDR1 SEHNR, CDR2 FQNEAQ (reference sequence). The V segment lost 4 bases and the J segment 6 bases; nucleotides outside the gene matches: 14. This CDR3 has 20 residues. The CDR3 bases are TGTGCCAGCAGCTCGGACTTCGGGACTAGCGGGGGGGGGCCTCCCGGGGAGCTGTTTTTT. Translated: CASSSDFGTSGGGPPGELFF.

Many counts were recorded for this clonotype. V and J are TRBV6-2 or TRBV6-3 and TRBJ1-2; possibly TRBD1 for D (5 bases). The CDR3 extends over 13 amino acids. Trimming took 0 bases from V and 7 from J, leaving 9 bases between them. Germline V gives CDR1 MNHEY, CDR2 SVGEGT. CDR3 residues: CASSYSPGIGYTF. CDR3 bases: TGTGCCAGCAGTTACTCACCAGGGATTGGCTACACCTTC.